Below are 32 T cell receptor beta chains sequenced from a single sample in a study of cytomegalovirus exposure and HLA in healthy donors. A multiplex PCR was run with 60 Vbeta primers and 13 Jbeta primers. Generated by immunoSEQ multiplex PCR, the TCRdb table keeps only in-frame clones and is missing some. The data hold 75,000 to 100,000 clones, with around three quarters observed a single time. The specimen was PBMCs. The receptors were gathered from a man aged 60-69 years in good health and CMV-seronegative.

The rearrangement uses TRBV29-1 and TRBJ2-7; 14 nucleotides match TRBD2. The CDR3 sequence is 17 residues long. The V segment lost 6 bases and the J segment 3 bases; nucleotides outside the gene matches: 13. Germline CDR1 SQVTM, CDR2 ANQGSEA. The CDR3, as DNA: TGCAGCGTATGCCTCTGGACTAGCGGGGGGTATGACTACGAGCAGTACTTC. Its translation is CSVCLWTSGGYDYEQYF.

This clone was seen only a few times. The genes are TRBV29-1 and TRBJ1-1, with D unclear. Between the trimmed V and J ends, which lost 0 bases and 4 bases, there was a span of 6 bases. The CDR3 sequence is 12 residues long. Germline V gene sequence: CDR1 SQVTM, CDR2 ANQGSEA. The CDR3 DNA reads TGCAGCGTTGAAGACGGCGGCACTGAAGCTTTCTTT. Its protein is CSVEDGGTEAFF.

The J gene is TRBJ2-7, the V gene TRBV6-1, with 14 positions matching TRBD2. The CDR3 covers 15 residues. The germline V gene encodes CDR1 MNHNS and CDR2 SASEGT. The junction had 6 bases not matched to a gene; V was cut back by 6 bases and J by 5 bases. CDR3: CASRGLAGVDHEQYF. As DNA, the CDR3 is TGTGCCAGCAGGGGACTAGCGGGAGTCGACCACGAGCAGTACTTC.

This clone was recorded only once. V usage is TRBV7-9 and J usage is TRBJ1-2; 8 nucleotides agree with TRBD1. The length of the CDR3 is 15 residues. Germline V gene data show CDR1 as SEHNR and CDR2 as FQNEAQ (reference sequence). V trimming: 1 base; J trimming: 6 bases; junction bases outside the gene matches: 7. Here the CDR3 reads CASSLDRQGADGYTF. In nucleotides, the CDR3 is TGTGCCAGCAGCTTAGATCGGCAGGGGGCGGATGGCTACACCTTC.

V usage is TRBV28 and J usage is TRBJ2-7; TRBD2 aligns across 10 bases. Germline V gene sequence: CDR1 MDHEN, CDR2 SYDVKM. The CDR3 consists of 15 residues. The V segment lost 4 bases and the J segment 5 bases; nucleotides outside the gene matches: 8. The CDR3 DNA is TGTGCCAGCAGTTCCATAGCGGGAGGAGAGCACGAGCAGTACTTC. Protein: CASSSIAGGEHEQYF.

The CDR3 region has the DNA TGTGCCAGCAGCCAAGATGCGGGGACAGGGCATCAGCCCCAGCATTTT. Translating it yields CASSQDAGTGHQPQHF. This rearrangement joins TRBV4-2 to TRBJ1-5; 9 bases line up with TRBD1. The CDR3 contains 16 residues. V was pared by 0 bases and J by 5 bases, with 5 bases of the junction left unmatched. Germline V lookup: CDR1 LGHNA, CDR2 YNFKEQ.

The rearrangement uses TRBV5-6 and TRBJ1-4; 8 positions match TRBD1. Germline loops: CDR1 SGHDT, CDR2 YYEEEE. The CDR3 runs to 16 residues. The ends lost 4 bases at V and 4 bases at J; junction bases unmatched: 9. This chain's CDR3 is CASSKNAGQVNEKLFF. In DNA, the CDR3 is TGTGCCAGCAGCAAAAACGCGGGACAGGTTAATGAAAAACTGTTTTTT.

The chain recombines TRBV18 with TRBJ1-1; perhaps TRBD1 as D (6 bases). The CDR3 length is 16 residues. The germline V gene encodes CDR1 KGHSH and CDR2 LQKENI. Trimming stripped 6 bases from V and 5 bases from J, with 22 bases between. CDR3 sequence (DNA): TGTGCCAGCTCGGTCAGGCAACAGGGTAGTCGGACTGAAGCTTTCTTT. Residues: CASSVRQQGSRTEAFF.

This clone was recorded only once. V is TRBV29-1 and J is TRBJ2-3, with 13 bases lining up with TRBD2. The germline V gene encodes CDR1 SQVTM and CDR2 ANQGSEA. Trimming took 2 bases from V and 0 from J; bases not matched to a gene: 11. The CDR3 loop spans 19 amino acids. Here the CDR3 DNA reads TGCAGCGTTGAACTTGGAAGAGGACTAGCGGGGGCAAGCACAGATACGCAGTATTTT. This gives the protein CSVELGRGLAGASTDTQYF.

CDR3 DNA sequence: TGTGCCAGCAGCCAAGATCGCTCTAGCGGGGTCACAGATACGCAGTATTTT. Its protein product is CASSQDRSSGVTDTQYF. V and J are TRBV4-2 and TRBJ2-3; 9 bases are shared with TRBD2. Germline V CDR1 and CDR2: LGHNA, YNFKEQ. V lost 0 bases, J lost 2 bases, and 6 bases stayed unmatched. This CDR3 contains 17 residues.

This chain connects TRBV7-9 to TRBJ1-6, with D uncertain. CDR3 size: 14 residues. The germline V gene has CDR1 SEHNR and CDR2 FQNEAQ (reference sequence). V was pared by 5 bases and J by 0 bases, with 5 bases between. The CDR3 loop is CASSLSSYNSPLHF. CDR3 DNA sequence: TGTGCCAGCAGCCTCAGCTCCTATAATTCACCCCTCCACTTT.

The V and J genes are TRBV5-1 and TRBJ2-3; the match to TRBD2 covers 16 bases. J gave up 4 bases and V 7 bases, and 6 bases lay outside the gene matches. The germline gives CDR1 SGHRS, CDR2 YFSETQ. The CDR3 length is 16 residues. CDR3 sequence (DNA): TGCGCCAGCGGGACTAGCGGGGGGGCCTTTTCAGATACGCAGTATTTT. This gives the protein CASGTSGGAFSDTQYF.

This clone was counted a few times. CDR3 coding DNA: TGTGCCAGCTCGAGCGGCCGTAGCTCCTACAATGAGCAGTTCTTC. This sequence encodes CASSSGRSSYNEQFF. V gene TRBV6-7 combines with J gene TRBJ2-1; perhaps TRBD2 as D (5 bases). TRBV6-7 is an ORF, with its function uncertain. CDR3 length: 15 amino acids. V lost 8 bases and J lost 0, with 14 bases in between.

The DNA for the CDR3 is TGCGCCAGCAGCACGGGACTAGCGGGAGTAGGCTCCTACAATGAGCAGTTCTTC. Its protein product is CASSTGLAGVGSYNEQFF. V and J are TRBV5-1 and TRBJ2-1; TRBD2 matches 14 bases. Losses at the gene ends were 4 bases for V and 0 bases for J; bases not matched to a gene: 6. The CDR3 spans 18 residues. The V gene's germline CDR1 is SGHRS and CDR2 YFSETQ.

The CDR3 loop reads CASSVSFGTGGLNTEAFF. Written as DNA, the CDR3 is TGCGCCAGCAGCGTTTCCTTTGGGACAGGGGGCTTAAACACTGAAGCTTTCTTT. The chain has TRBV5-1 and TRBJ1-1, with 12 bases identical to TRBD1. CDR3 length: 18 amino acids. After removal of 4 bases from V and 2 bases from J, the junction contained 12 bases not matched to a gene. From germline, CDR1 is SGHRS and CDR2 YFSETQ.

This chain joins TRBV19 and TRBJ2-3; 8 nucleotides agree with TRBD2. CDR1 and CDR2 (germline): LNHDA, SQIVND (reference sequence). The CDR3 has 16 residues. Germline trimming cut 5 bases from V and 1 base from J; bases unmatched to any gene: 8. CDR3 region: CASSPRVSGGTDTQYF. CDR3 coding DNA: TGTGCCAGTAGTCCTCGAGTTAGCGGGGGCACAGATACGCAGTATTTT.

This clone turned up a few times. The V and J genes are TRBV7-2 and TRBJ1-6; TRBD1 agrees at 7 bases. The V and J ends lost 2 bases and 7 bases, in that order; junction bases with no gene match: 2. This CDR3 region has 14 residues. From germline, CDR1 is SGHTA and CDR2 FQGNSA. CDR3 DNA: TGTGCCAGCAGCTTATTAGGGGGCAATTCACCCCTCCACTTT. Translating it yields CASSLLGGNSPLHF.

V gene TRBV9 combines with J gene TRBJ1-3; weak D call: TRBD1 (5 bases). The germline V gene encodes CDR1 SGDLS and CDR2 YYNGEE. This CDR3 contains 15 residues. V was cut by 0 bases and J by 2 bases, with 9 bases left in between. The CDR3 DNA reads as TGTGCCAGCAGCGTAGAGGGAGGGGCTGGAAACACCATATATTTT. Amino acids: CASSVEGGAGNTIYF.

The chain has TRBV6-5 and TRBJ2-7, with 7 positions matching TRBD1. CDR3 length equals 15 residues. Germline V gives CDR1 MNHEY, CDR2 SVGAGI. After removal of 5 bases from V and 6 bases from J, the junction contained 13 bases not matched to a gene. The CDR3: CASSTAQTGRVEQYF. The CDR3, as DNA: TGTGCCAGCAGTACCGCCCAGACAGGGCGGGTCGAGCAGTACTTC.

The J gene is TRBJ1-5, the V gene TRBV5-1, with D perhaps TRBD1 (6 bases). Per germline, CDR1 SGHRS and CDR2 YFSETQ. The ends were cut back, 1 base at V and 2 bases at J, with 7 bases in the middle. The CDR3 runs to 14 residues. DNA for the CDR3: TGCGCCAGCAGCTTGAAGGGGGGCAATCAGCCCCAGCATTTT. The encoded protein is CASSLKGGNQPQHF.

V is TRBV29-1 and J is TRBJ1-3, with D perhaps TRBD1 (5 bases). Germline assignment: CDR1 SQVTM and CDR2 ANQGSEA. V lost 0 bases and J lost 6, with 15 bases in between. There are 15 residues in the CDR3. The CDR3 DNA is TGCAGCGTTGAAGATCCTGAAAGGGGAATAAACACCATATATTTT. It codes for CSVEDPERGINTIYF.

The chain couples TRBV28 to TRBJ1-1; tentatively, D is TRBD1 (5 bases). Germline lookup yields CDR1 MDHEN and CDR2 SYDVKM. This CDR3 region has 19 residues. V dropped 5 bases and J dropped 5 bases, with 30 bases sitting between them. CDR3 in DNA: TGTGCCAGCAGTCCCCCACCTCAGGGTATTGGGAATCGGTGGACTGAAGCTTTCTTT. It encodes CASSPPPQGIGNRWTEAFF.

The chain carries TRBV29-1 and TRBJ2-7; 8 bases align to TRBD1. Germline V CDR1 and CDR2: SQVTM, ANQGSEA. CDR3 length: 12 amino acids. The V and J ends lost 8 bases and 3 bases, in that order; junction bases with no gene match: 6. The CDR3 coding sequence is TGCAGCACACAGGGGGACAACTACGAGCAGTACTTC. It encodes CSTQGDNYEQYF.

The genes are TRBV29-1 and TRBJ1-2; 12 bases map to TRBD1. V shed 4 bases and J 7 bases; nucleotides not matched to a gene: 1. The germline CDR1 and CDR2 sequences are SQVTM and ANQGSEA. The CDR3 is made up of 12 amino acids. CDR3 residues: CSVGDRGLGYTF. The CDR3 bases are TGCAGCGTTGGGGACAGGGGGCTTGGCTACACCTTC.

V and J are TRBV7-9 and TRBJ1-2; the D gene is possibly TRBD1 (5 bases). Trimming cost V 1 base and J 5 bases, with 5 bases left between them. Germline V gene data show CDR1 as SEHNR and CDR2 as FQNEAQ (reference sequence). This CDR3 comprises 12 residues. CDR3: CASSLEGYGYTF. CDR3 sequence (DNA): TGTGCCAGCAGCTTAGAGGGGTATGGCTACACCTTC. The variable domain in full, with the rest retrieved from reference TRBV7-9 and TRBJ1-2, is DTGVSQNPRHKITKRGQNVTFRCDPISEHNRLYWYRQTLGQGPEFLTYFQNEAQLEKSRLLSDRFSAERPKGSFSTLEIQRTEQGDSAMYLCASSLEGYGYTFGSGTRLTVV.

A few counts support this clone. The V and J genes are TRBV9 and TRBJ2-6; D is perhaps TRBD1 (6 bases). Trimming pared 4 bases from V and 0 bases from J, leaving 23 bases between. The germline gives CDR1 SGDLS, CDR2 YYNGEE. This CDR3 is 20 amino acids long. CDR3 amino acids: CASSHAGDLSSPSGANVLTF. The CDR3, as DNA: TGTGCCAGCAGCCACGCAGGGGACCTCTCGTCCCCCTCTGGGGCCAACGTCCTGACTTTC.

The V and J genes are TRBV4-3 and TRBJ2-6; D is unresolved. Germline-derived CDR1 and CDR2 are LGHNA and YSLEER. V shed 4 bases and J shed 4 bases, with 14 bases lying between them. The CDR3 runs 16 residues. The CDR3 DNA follows: TGCGCCAGCAGCCTCTATACCCAAGCCGGGGCCAACGTCCTGACTTTC. The encoded protein is CASSLYTQAGANVLTF.

The V call is TRBV30, the J call TRBJ1-5; D ambiguous. This CDR3 comprises 15 residues. CDR1 and CDR2 (germline): GTSNPN, SVGIG (reference sequence). The V end was cut by 1 base, the J end by 0 bases, with 10 bases between. DNA of the CDR3: TGTGCCTGGAGTGAGGAACGGGATAGCAATCAGCCCCAGCATTTT. This encodes CAWSEERDSNQPQHF.

The chain has TRBV2 and TRBJ1-4; TRBD1 aligns across 7 bases. There are 14 residues in the CDR3. Looked up from germline, CDR1 is SNHLY and CDR2 is FYNNEI. Trimming took 5 bases from V and 4 from J; bases not matched to a gene: 4. The CDR3 sequence: CASSRDSYNEKLFF. The CDR3 DNA follows: TGTGCCAGCAGTCGGGACAGTTATAATGAAAAACTGTTTTTT.

The rearrangement uses TRBV19 and TRBJ2-2, with 7 bases aligning to TRBD2. Germline CDR1 LNHDA, CDR2 SQIVND (reference sequence). Trimming cost V 0 bases and J 7 bases; bases outside gene matches: 2. The CDR3 is made up of 14 amino acids. CDR3 protein: CASSIDGEGGELFF. In DNA form, the CDR3 reads TGTGCCAGTAGTATAGATGGGGAGGGCGGGGAGCTGTTTTTT.

The V and J genes are TRBV5-4 and TRBJ2-1; maybe TRBD2 (5 bases). Germline V gene data show CDR1 as SGHNT and CDR2 as YYREEE (reference sequence). The V end was cut by 3 bases, the J end by 9 bases, with 16 bases between. CDR3 length: 14 residues. The CDR3, as DNA: TGTGCCAGCAGCTCCCCGGGGAGCAACGGTGAGCAGTTCTTC. Protein product: CASSSPGSNGEQFF.

This clone was recorded a few times. This chain uses TRBV25-1 with TRBJ2-5; D is unclear. CDR1 and CDR2 (germline): MGHDK, SYGVNS. The CDR3 has 11 amino acids. The germline V and J ends were trimmed by 4 bases and 5 bases, with 5 bases remaining between them. CDR3 amino acids: CASSVSETQYF. In nucleotides, the CDR3 is TGTGCCAGCAGTGTTTCGGAGACCCAGTACTTC.